This T cell receptor (beta chain) was captured by sequencing in a study of spatial heterogeneity in lung cancer. Study overall: Alpha-chain sequences were consistently detected in smaller numbers than beta-chain sequences.

Germline loops: CDR1 SGHAT, CDR2 FQNNGV. Trimming took off 7 bases at V and 4 bases at J, with 11 bases between the two ends. The CDR3 contains 13 residues. Indicated time point: sample taken at primary tumor resection. Sequencing of whole RNA from tumor, nontumor lung or frozen PBMC involved no sorting. Donors were around 70 untreated early-stage non-small cell lung cancer patients. Every TCR cDNA molecule bore its own unique molecular identifier. From the 5' RACE reads, TCRdb called clonotypes with MiXCR, one entry per CDR3 protein. The sample carries more than 5,500 distinct CDR3 sequences, about 5% recorded once. By its share, this clonotype is medium-sized (0.01 to 0.1%).

Sequenced material: normal lung tissue next to the tumor, taken at surgery. V gene TRBV11-2 combines with J gene TRBJ1-3; the D is unclear. This receptor was obtained from a female donor with early-stage non-small cell lung cancer. The CDR3 DNA sequence: TGTGCCAGCAACAACCTGGTCGGAAACACCATATATTTT. Translating it yields CASNNLVGNTIYF.